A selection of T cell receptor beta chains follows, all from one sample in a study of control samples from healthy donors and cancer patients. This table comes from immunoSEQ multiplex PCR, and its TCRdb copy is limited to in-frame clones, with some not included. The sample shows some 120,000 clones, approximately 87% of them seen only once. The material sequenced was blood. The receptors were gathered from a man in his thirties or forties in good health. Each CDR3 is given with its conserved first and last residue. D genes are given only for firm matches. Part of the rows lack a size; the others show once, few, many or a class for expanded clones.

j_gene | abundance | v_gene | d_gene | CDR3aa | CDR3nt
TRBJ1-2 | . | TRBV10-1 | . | CASSEWQAPNYGYTF | TGCGCCAGCAGTGAGTGGCAGGCCCCTAACTATGGCTACACCTTC
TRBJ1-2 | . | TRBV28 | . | CASSFRPHYGYTF | TGTGCCAGCAGTTTCAGGCCCCACTATGGCTACACCTTC
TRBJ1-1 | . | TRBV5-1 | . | CASSLAGNTEAFF | TGCGCCAGCAGCTTAGCAGGGAACACTGAAGCTTTCTTT
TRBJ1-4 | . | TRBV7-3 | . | CASSLSSGTVYEKLFF | TGTGCCAGCAGCTTATCCTCCGGGACGGTTTATGAAAAACTGTTTTTT
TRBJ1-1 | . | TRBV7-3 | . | CASSLEEDTEAFF | TGTGCCAGCAGCTTAGAGGAGGACACTGAAGCTTTCTTT
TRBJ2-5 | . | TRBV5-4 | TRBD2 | CASSLGLAGLYQETQYF | TGTGCCAGCAGCTTGGGACTAGCGGGCCTGTACCAAGAGACCCAGTACTTC
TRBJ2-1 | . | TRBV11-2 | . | CASSLGRGSGDYNEQFF | TGTGCCAGCAGCTTAGGTAGGGGGTCGGGGGACTATAATGAGCAGTTCTTC
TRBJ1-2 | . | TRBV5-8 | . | CASSLAGVLRYTF | TGTGCCAGCAGCTTGGCAGGGGTGTTACGCTACACCTTC
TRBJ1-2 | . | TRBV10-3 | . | CATQEGGGFYGYTF | TGTGCCACTCAAGAGGGGGGGGGATTCTATGGCTACACCTTC
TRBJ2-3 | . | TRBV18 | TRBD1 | CASSPIGAGTATQYF | TGTGCCAGCTCACCAATCGGGGCCGGGACAGCTACGCAGTATTTT
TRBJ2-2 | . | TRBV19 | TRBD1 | CASSVLDRVATGELFF | TGTGCCAGTAGTGTCTTAGACAGGGTTGCCACCGGGGAGCTGTTTTTT
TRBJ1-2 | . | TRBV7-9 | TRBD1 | CASSSTTGDYGYTF | TGTGCCAGCAGCTCCACTACAGGGGACTATGGCTACACCTTC
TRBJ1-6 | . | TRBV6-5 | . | CASTRNGGENSPLHF | TGTGCCAGCACCCGGAACGGGGGGGAGAATTCACCCCTCCACTTT
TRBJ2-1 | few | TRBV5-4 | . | CASRADSYNEQFF | TGTGCCAGCAGGGCAGATAGTTACAATGAGCAGTTCTTC
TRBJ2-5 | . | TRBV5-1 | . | CASSLGRGDQETQYF | TGCGCCAGCAGCTTGGGTAGGGGCGACCAAGAGACCCAGTACTTC
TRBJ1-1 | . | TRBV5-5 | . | CASSLADTEAFF | TGTGCCAGCAGTCTGGCTGACACTGAAGCTTTCTTT
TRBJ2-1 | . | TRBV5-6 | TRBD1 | CASSLIASSQGARYNEQFF | TGTGCCAGCAGCTTAATTGCTTCCTCTCAGGGGGCGCGTTACAATGAGCAGTTCTTC
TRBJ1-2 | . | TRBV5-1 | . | CASSLVSRGYGYTF | TGCGCCAGCAGCTTGGTAAGCAGGGGCTATGGCTACACCTTC
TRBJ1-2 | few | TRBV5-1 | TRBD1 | CASSSPTGRGYGYTF | TGCGCCAGCAGCTCCCCGACAGGGAGGGGCTATGGCTACACCTTC
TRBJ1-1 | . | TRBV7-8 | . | CASTLGPVNMNTEAFF | TGTGCCAGCACCCTAGGGCCAGTGAACATGAACACTGAAGCTTTCTTT
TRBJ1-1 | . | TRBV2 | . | CASSELGASNTEAFF | TGTGCCAGCAGTGAGTTGGGAGCCTCGAACACTGAAGCTTTCTTT
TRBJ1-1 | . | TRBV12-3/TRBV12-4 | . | CASSRGTRTEAFF | TGTGCCAGCAGTCGGGGAACCCGCACTGAAGCTTTCTTT
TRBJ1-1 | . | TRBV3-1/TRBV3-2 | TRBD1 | CASSQALGGWPEAFF | TGTGCCAGCAGCCAAGCACTAGGGGGCTGGCCTGAAGCTTTCTTT
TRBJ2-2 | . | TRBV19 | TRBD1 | CASRGQGADTGELFF | TGTGCCAGTAGAGGACAGGGCGCAGACACCGGGGAGCTGTTTTTT
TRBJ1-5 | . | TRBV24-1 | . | CATSQTGNQPQHF | TGTGCCACCAGTCAAACAGGCAATCAGCCCCAGCATTTT
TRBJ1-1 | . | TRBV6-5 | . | CASRSGLRLHTEAFF | TGTGCCAGCAGGTCCGGCCTCCGGCTGCACACTGAAGCTTTCTTT
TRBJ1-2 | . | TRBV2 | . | CASSEAISHGYTF | TGTGCCAGCAGTGAAGCCATTAGCCATGGCTACACCTTC
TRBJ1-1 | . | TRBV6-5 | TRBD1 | CASSYTGGEGEAFF | TGTGCCAGCAGTTACACAGGGGGAGAGGGTGAAGCTTTCTTT
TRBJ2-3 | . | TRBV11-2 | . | CASSLEAGRTDTQYF | TGTGCCAGCAGCTTAGAAGCAGGCCGCACAGATACGCAGTATTTT
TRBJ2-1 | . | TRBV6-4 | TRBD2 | CASSEASGGYNEQFF | TGTGCCAGCAGTGAAGCTAGCGGGGGTTACAATGAGCAGTTCTTC